The present TCR beta chain was sequenced within a study of blood T cell repertoires in COVID-19. Study summary: T cells, B-cell-depleted T cells, or PBMCs provided the cDNA or gDNA that served as material.

The CDR3 length is 14 residues. V was pared by 0 bases and J by 8 bases, with 9 bases between. Germline lookup yields CDR1 SGDLS and CDR2 YYNGEE. As originally analysed: The assay estimated nucleated cells by amplifying reference gene primers. Sequenced by immunoSEQ multiplex PCR; TCRdb stores in-frame clones only, minus some. V and J calls and clone size are copied from that table; D and trimming were computed from the DNA. The profile shows about 180,000 clones, about 87% of them singletons. The specimen sequenced was peripheral blood. The sequence came from a woman aged 30 to 39 with acute or convalescent COVID-19. The rearrangement joins TRBV9 to TRBJ1-6, with D unresolved. CDR3 sequence (DNA): TGTGCCAGCAGCGTAGACCCGGCGGATTCACCCCTCCACTTT. Translation: CASSVDPADSPLHF.